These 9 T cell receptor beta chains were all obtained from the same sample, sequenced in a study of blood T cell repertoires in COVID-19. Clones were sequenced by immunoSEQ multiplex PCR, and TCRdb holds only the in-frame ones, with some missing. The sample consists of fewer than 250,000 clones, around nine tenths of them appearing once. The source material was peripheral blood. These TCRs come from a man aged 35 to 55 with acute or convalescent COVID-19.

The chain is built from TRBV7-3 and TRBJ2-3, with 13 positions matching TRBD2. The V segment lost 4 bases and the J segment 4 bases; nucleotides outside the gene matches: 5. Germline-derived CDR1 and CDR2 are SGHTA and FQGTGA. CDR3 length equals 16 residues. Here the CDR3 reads CASSSGLAGVPDTQYF. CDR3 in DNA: TGTGCCAGCAGCTCCGGACTAGCGGGAGTTCCAGATACGCAGTATTTT.

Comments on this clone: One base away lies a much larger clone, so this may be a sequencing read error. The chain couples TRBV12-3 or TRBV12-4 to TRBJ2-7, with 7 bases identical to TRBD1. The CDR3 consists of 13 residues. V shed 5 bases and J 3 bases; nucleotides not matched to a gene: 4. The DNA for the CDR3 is TGTGCCAGCAGTCTCCGGGACAGCTACGAGCAGTACTTC. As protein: CASSLRDSYEQYF.

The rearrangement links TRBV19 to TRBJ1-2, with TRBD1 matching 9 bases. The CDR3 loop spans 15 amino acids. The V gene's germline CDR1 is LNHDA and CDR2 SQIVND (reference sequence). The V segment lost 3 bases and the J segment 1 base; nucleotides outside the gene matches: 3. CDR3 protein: CASSIRTGVNYGYTF. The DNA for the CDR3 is TGTGCCAGTAGTATCAGGACAGGGGTTAACTATGGCTACACCTTC.

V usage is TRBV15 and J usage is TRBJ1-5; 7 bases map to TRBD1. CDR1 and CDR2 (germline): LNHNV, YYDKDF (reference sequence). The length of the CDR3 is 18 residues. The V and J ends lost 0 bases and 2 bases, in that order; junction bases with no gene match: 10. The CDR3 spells CATSRDRGRGDRNQPQHF. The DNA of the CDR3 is TGTGCCACCAGCAGAGATAGGGGCAGGGGGGACCGCAATCAGCCCCAGCATTTT.

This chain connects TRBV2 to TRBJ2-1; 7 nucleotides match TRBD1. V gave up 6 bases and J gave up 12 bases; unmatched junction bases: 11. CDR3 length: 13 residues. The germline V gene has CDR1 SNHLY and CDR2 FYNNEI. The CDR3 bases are TGTGCCAGCAGGATCAGGGTAGGGGGCGGGCAGTTCTTC. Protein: CASRIRVGGGQFF.

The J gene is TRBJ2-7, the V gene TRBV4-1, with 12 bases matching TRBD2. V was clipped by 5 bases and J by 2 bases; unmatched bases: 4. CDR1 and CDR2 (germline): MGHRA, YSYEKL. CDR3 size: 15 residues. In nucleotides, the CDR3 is TGCGCCAGCAGCGAGGGACTAGCGGGCACCTACGAGCAGTACTTC. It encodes CASSEGLAGTYEQYF.

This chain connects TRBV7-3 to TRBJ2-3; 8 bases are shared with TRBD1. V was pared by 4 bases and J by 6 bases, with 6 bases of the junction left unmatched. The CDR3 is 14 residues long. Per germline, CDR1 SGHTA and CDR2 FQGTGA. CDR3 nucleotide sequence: TGTGCCAGCAGCTGGACAGGGCAGCTCGATACGCAGTATTTT. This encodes CASSWTGQLDTQYF.

Here the CDR3 DNA reads TGTGCCAGCAGCTTAGAAAGCGGGGGGGCCTCGGGTACGCAGTATTTT. Translated: CASSLESGGASGTQYF. The chain employs TRBV7-6 and TRBJ2-3, with TRBD2 matching over 10 bases. V dropped 1 base and J dropped 8; count of bases not matched to a gene: 9. Looked up from germline, CDR1 is SGHVS and CDR2 is FNYEAQ. The CDR3 contains 16 residues.

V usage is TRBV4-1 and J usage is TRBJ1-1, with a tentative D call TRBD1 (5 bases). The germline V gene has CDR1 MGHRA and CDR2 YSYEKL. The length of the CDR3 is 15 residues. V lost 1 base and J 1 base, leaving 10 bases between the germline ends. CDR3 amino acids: CASSQGWGGNTEAFF. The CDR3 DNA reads TGCGCCAGCAGCCAAGGATGGGGGGGGAACACTGAAGCTTTCTTT.